This TCR beta chain was sequenced in a study of regulatory T cells in long-lasting Graves disease. Study-level results: Persistent cases favored TRBV28, TRBJ1-2 and TRBJ2-5.

Library construction for TCR beta used iRepertoire HTBI primers and Arm-PCR of CDR3 regions. Using its own MiXCR run on the multiplex PCR reads, TCRdb lists one record per CDR3 protein. There are about 400,000 distinct CDR3 sequences in the sample; around 15% occur only once, and 20% to 25% lies in the top ten. The table lists this clonotype with a few counts. Its matching antigen is unknown. The time point is: newly diagnosed GD, antithyroid drugs for less than 3 months. Generation of the TCR library employed RNA extracted from PBMCs. V lost 1 base and J 5 bases, leaving 15 bases between the germline ends. Per the germline V gene, CDR1 is SGHRS and CDR2 is YFSETQ. This CDR3 is built from 15 residues. A further study also used this sample, focusing on T cells in Graves' hyperthyroidism and ophthalmopathy. That paper states: Orbital computed tomography and thyroid ultrasound, together with serum TRAb and thyroxine and clinical symptoms, were used for diagnoses.

The V and J genes are TRBV5-1 and TRBJ1-1; D not certain. This sequence was found in a woman younger than 35 with Graves disease. The material was peripheral blood mononuclear cells (PBMCs), obtained at new diagnosis, from a patient treated with antithyroid drugs. The CDR3 sequence: CASSLSNLDGTEAFF. CDR3 bases: TGCGCCAGCAGCTTGAGTAACCTGGACGGGACTGAAGCTTTCTTT.